One sample yielded the 26 T cell receptor beta chains listed below, sequenced in a study of blood T cell repertoires in COVID-19. Generated by immunoSEQ multiplex PCR, the TCRdb table keeps only in-frame clones and is missing some. In the table there are about 45,000 clones, more than 65% of which are singletons. Sequencing input: peripheral blood. These receptor sequences come from a human donor in a cohort sampled during active COVID-19.

CDR3 sequence: CASSQSEAEYYEQYF. In DNA, the CDR3 is TGTGCCAGCAGCCAGTCGGAGGCCGAGTACTACGAGCAGTACTTC. The gene calls are TRBV7-6 and TRBJ2-7, with a tentative D call TRBD2 (5 bases). Germline V gene data show CDR1 as SGHVS and CDR2 as FNYEAQ. The CDR3 runs 15 residues. V was shortened by 5 bases and J by 3 bases, with 17 bases between the two germline ends.

The chain uses TRBV7-8 and TRBJ2-2; TRBD1 is a possible D gene (7 bases). The CDR3 length is 15 residues. V gave up 5 bases and J gave up 5 bases, with 15 bases separating them. CDR1 SGHVS and CDR2 FQNEAQ come from the germline V gene. The CDR3 region is CASSPEGARTGELFF. As DNA, the CDR3 is TGTGCCAGCAGCCCGGAGGGGGCGCGAACCGGGGAGCTGTTTTTT.

This clone showed up just once. The chain joins TRBV2 to TRBJ1-5, with 9 bases aligning to TRBD1. The CDR3 is 15 residues long. Trimming removed 4 bases from V and 8 bases from J; junction bases left unmatched: 9. Germline V gene lookup returns CDR1 SNHLY and CDR2 FYNNEI. The CDR3 DNA reads as TGTGCCAGCAGTGTCCGGGACAGGGCTAGGGAGCCCCAGCATTTT. Protein: CASSVRDRAREPQHF.

This rearrangement joins TRBV6-1 to TRBJ1-4; tentatively, D is TRBD1 (5 bases). V lost 2 bases and J 0 bases, leaving 10 bases between the germline ends. There are 16 residues in the CDR3. Germline V CDR1 and CDR2: MNHNS, SASEGT. CDR3 amino acids: CASSERQGATNEKLFF. The CDR3, as DNA: TGTGCCAGCAGTGAACGGCAGGGCGCAACTAATGAAAAACTGTTTTTT.

V and J are TRBV4-3 and TRBJ1-4; D may be TRBD1 (6 bases). Germline V gene lookup returns CDR1 LGHNA and CDR2 YSLEER. Between the trimmed V and J ends, which lost 1 base and 4 bases, there was a span of 13 bases. CDR3 length equals 16 residues. The CDR3 reads CASSQGWGRGNEKLFF. Written as DNA, the CDR3 is TGCGCCAGCAGCCAAGGGTGGGGCAGGGGTAATGAAAAACTGTTTTTT.

This chain connects TRBV9 to TRBJ2-7, with D maybe TRBD1 (6 bases). CDR1 and CDR2 (germline): SGDLS, YYNGEE. This CDR3 is 16 amino acids long. V gave up 0 bases and J gave up 2 bases, with 15 bases separating them. The CDR3 DNA follows: TGTGCCAGCAGCGTAGAAGCAGGGGCGAGGACCTACGAGCAGTACTTC. Translating it yields CASSVEAGARTYEQYF.

CDR3 residues: CSVEEQINEQFF. CDR3 coding DNA: TGCAGCGTTGAAGAACAGATAAATGAGCAGTTCTTC. The V call is TRBV29-1, the J call TRBJ2-1; D not resolved. Germline V lookup: CDR1 SQVTM, CDR2 ANQGSEA. Between the trimmed V and J ends, which lost 0 bases and 7 bases, there was a span of 7 bases. This CDR3 is built from 12 residues.

The J gene is TRBJ1-1, the V gene TRBV30; D unclear. Germline values: CDR1 GTSNPN, CDR2 SVGIG (reference sequence). The CDR3 extends over 13 amino acids. V was clipped by 0 bases and J by 2 bases, with 7 bases between them. The DNA of the CDR3 is TGTGCCTGGAGTGTTCGGGGTAACACTGAAGCTTTCTTT. Translated, it gives CAWSVRGNTEAFF.

The chain employs TRBV11-3 and TRBJ2-7; no clear D. The germline V gene has CDR1 SGHNT and CDR2 YENEEA. V lost 1 base and J 7 bases, leaving 14 bases between the germline ends. The CDR3 has 14 residues. CDR3 sequence: CASSLVAGSFEQYF. The CDR3 coding sequence is TGTGCCAGCAGCTTAGTGGCAGGCTCCTTTGAGCAGTACTTC.

CDR3 sequence: CASSLGQGSEKLFF. In DNA form, the CDR3 reads TGCGCCAGCAGCTTGGGACAGGGCTCTGAAAAACTGTTTTTT. The rearrangement joins TRBV5-1 to TRBJ1-4; 7 nucleotides agree with TRBD1. Trimming removed 0 bases from V and 7 bases from J; junction bases left unmatched: 3. Germline-derived CDR1 and CDR2 are SGHRS and YFSETQ. The CDR3 spans 14 residues.

This clone was found a few times. This chain uses TRBV15 with TRBJ2-7; a possible D gene is TRBD2 (5 bases). The CDR3 is made up of 18 amino acids. CDR1 is LNHNV, CDR2 YYDKDF, per germline (reference sequence). The germline V and J ends were trimmed by 0 bases and 2 bases, with 20 bases remaining between them. For the CDR3, the DNA is TGTGCCACCAGCAGAGAAGCCCTCGGGTACGGGGTTACCTACGAGCAGTACTTC. As protein: CATSREALGYGVTYEQYF.

This sequence joins TRBV28 and TRBJ2-1; 8 nucleotides align to TRBD2. J gave up 0 bases and V 6 bases, and 10 bases lay outside the gene matches. The CDR3 runs to 17 residues. The V gene's germline CDR1 is MDHEN and CDR2 SYDVKM. The CDR3 spells CASRSPSREVSYNEQFF. The CDR3 bases are TGTGCCAGCAGATCCCCCTCGCGGGAGGTCTCCTACAATGAGCAGTTCTTC.

The V call is TRBV19, the J call TRBJ1-5; D remains ambiguous. The V and J ends lost 5 bases and 2 bases respectively, with 7 bases between them. The length of the CDR3 is 13 residues. The germline gives CDR1 LNHDA, CDR2 SQIVND (reference sequence). The CDR3 sequence: CASSLLGNQPQHF. The CDR3 region has the DNA TGTGCCAGTAGTTTATTAGGCAATCAGCCCCAGCATTTT.

The rearrangement links TRBV11-2 to TRBJ1-1; 8 bases are a match to TRBD1. V gave up 5 bases and J gave up 4 bases; unmatched junction bases: 6. Germline V gives CDR1 SGHAT, CDR2 FQNNGV. This CDR3 comprises 14 residues. The CDR3 nucleotides read TGTGCCAGCAGCCAGGACAGGGAGGGCACTGAAGCTTTCTTT. This translates into CASSQDREGTEAFF.

This clone has only a few counts. V is TRBV28 and J is TRBJ1-4; possible D gene TRBD1, 5 bases. The germline V gene has CDR1 MDHEN and CDR2 SYDVKM. Trimming took 3 bases from V and 4 from J, leaving 9 bases between them. CDR3 length: 14 residues. Here the CDR3 reads CASSFPGNNEKLFF. CDR3 nucleotide sequence: TGTGCCAGCAGTTTCCCAGGGAATAATGAAAAACTGTTTTTT.

This rearrangement joins TRBV18 to TRBJ1-5; TRBD1 might be the D (6 bases). V lost 2 bases to trimming and J lost 1 base, with 15 bases between them. CDR3 length: 17 residues. CDR1 is KGHSH, CDR2 LQKENI, per germline. For the CDR3, the DNA is TGTGCCAGCTCACCATACCCAGGGGAGGGAAGCAATCAGCCCCAGCATTTT. Its protein product is CASSPYPGEGSNQPQHF.

The chain employs TRBV5-5 and TRBJ2-7; 12 nucleotides agree with TRBD2. V lost 4 bases and J lost 3; bases outside the gene matches: 8. Germline assignment: CDR1 SGHKS and CDR2 YYEKEE (reference sequence). The CDR3 length is 16 residues. As DNA, the CDR3 is TGTGCCAGCAGCGCTCGACTAGCGGGAGTCGTCTACGAGCAGTACTTC. Amino acid sequence: CASSARLAGVVYEQYF.

The genes are TRBV30 and TRBJ2-2, with D perhaps matching TRBD2 (5 bases). The V gene lost 0 bases and the J gene lost 5 bases, with 7 bases spanning the gap. Germline V CDR1 and CDR2: GTSNPN, SVGIG (reference sequence). The CDR3 runs 13 residues. In nucleotides, the CDR3 is TGTGCCTGGAGTGTACTAGTTACCGGGGAGCTGTTTTTT. The encoded protein is CAWSVLVTGELFF.

This clone was seen a single time. In DNA form, the CDR3 reads TGTGCCAGCTCACCATGGGAGGGGGACACTGAAGCTTTCTTT. Translating it yields CASSPWEGDTEAFF. The V gene is TRBV18, the J gene TRBJ1-1, with D possibly being TRBD1 (6 bases). CDR1 is KGHSH, CDR2 LQKENI, per germline. This CDR3 comprises 14 residues. V shed 2 bases and J shed 3 bases, with 10 bases lying between them.

The rearrangement links TRBV5-4 to TRBJ2-7, with TRBD1 identical over 8 bases. CDR1 is SGHNT and CDR2 is YYREEE in the germline V gene (reference sequence). The CDR3 is made up of 16 amino acids. V was pared by 2 bases and J by 5 bases, with 12 bases of the junction left unmatched. The CDR3 nucleotides read TGTGCCAGCAGCTTTAAATCCCTCAGGGGGCCTCACGAGCAGTACTTC. It translates to CASSFKSLRGPHEQYF. Filled out from reference TRBV5-4 and TRBJ2-7, the complete variable domain reads ETGVTQSPTHLIKTRGQQVTLRCSSQSGHNTVSWYQQALGQGPQFIFQYYREEENGRGNFPPRFSGLQFPNYSSELNVNALELDDSALYLCASSFKSLRGPHEQYFGPGTRLTVT.

This chain uses TRBV5-6 with TRBJ2-5, with 7 bases lining up with TRBD2. J lost 2 bases, V lost 0 bases, and 7 bases had no gene match. CDR3 size: 16 residues. The germline gives CDR1 SGHDT, CDR2 YYEEEE. The CDR3 sequence: CASSLDPAGRQETQYF. The DNA for the CDR3 is TGTGCCAGCAGCTTGGACCCAGCGGGGCGACAAGAGACCCAGTACTTC.

This clone showed up just once. The chain carries TRBV5-1 and TRBJ1-2, with D unclear. Germline V gives CDR1 SGHRS, CDR2 YFSETQ. The CDR3 has 13 amino acids. With 5 bases removed from V and 1 base from J, the gap between germline ends came to 9 bases. Here the CDR3 reads CASRGEVNYGYTF. In DNA, the CDR3 is TGCGCCAGCAGGGGAGAAGTTAACTATGGCTACACCTTC.

This clone was seen once. The V gene is TRBV28, the J gene TRBJ2-1, with 9 bases fitting TRBD1. V lost 5 bases, J lost 5 bases, and 7 bases stayed unmatched. Germline V gives CDR1 MDHEN, CDR2 SYDVKM. CDR3 length: 15 residues. The CDR3, as DNA: TGTGCCAGCAGTCCCACAGGGGGCTTGGACAATGAGCAGTTCTTC. It is translated as CASSPTGGLDNEQFF. Using reference TRBV28 and TRBJ2-1 for the parts outside the CDR3, the full variable domain is DVKVTQSSRYLVKRTGEKVFLECVQDMDHENMFWYRQDPGLGLRLIYFSYDVKMKEKGDIPEGYSVSREKKERFSLILESASTNQTSMYLCASSPTGGLDNEQFFGPGTRLTVL.

This clone was found once. The chain is built from TRBV6-5 and TRBJ2-1; 11 nucleotides match TRBD1. The CDR3 sequence is 14 residues long. Trimming removed 6 bases from V and 5 bases from J; junction bases left unmatched: 3. Germline assignment: CDR1 MNHEY and CDR2 SVGAGI. The CDR3 sequence is CASSRDRGDNEQFF. In nucleotides, the CDR3 is TGTGCCAGCAGCCGGGACAGGGGGGACAATGAGCAGTTCTTC.

The V call is TRBV7-9, the J call TRBJ2-3; D call uncertain. The V gene's germline CDR1 is SEHNR and CDR2 FQNEAQ (reference sequence). Trimming cost V 8 bases and J 4 bases, with 4 bases left between them. The CDR3 is 10 residues long. The CDR3: CASSADTQYF. The DNA for the CDR3 is TGTGCCAGCTCCGCAGATACGCAGTATTTT.

In nucleotides, the CDR3 is TGTGCCAGCAGCAGAGAGGAAGCCAAAAACATTCAGTACTTC. Protein: CASSREEAKNIQYF. This rearrangement joins TRBV7-9 to TRBJ2-4; D is ambiguous. CDR1 SEHNR and CDR2 FQNEAQ come from the germline V gene (reference sequence). The CDR3 contains 14 residues. The V end was cut by 5 bases, the J end by 0 bases, with 8 bases between.